A single sample gave rise to the 21 T cell receptor beta chains below, sequenced in a study of CD8 T cells in Susac syndrome. When the RNA was reverse transcribed, random hexamers were used with an input of 0.5 to 1 ug. From the immunoSEQ multiplex PCR reads, TCRdb called clonotypes with MiXCR, one entry per CDR3 protein. The sample shows some 150,000 distinct CDR3 sequences, around 94% of them seen only once. Sample: CD4+ T cells from PBMCs. The source is a human donor in good health.

The chain recombines TRBV7-6 with TRBJ2-1; the match to TRBD2 covers 7 bases. The CDR3 sequence is 15 residues long. Germline CDR1 is SGHVS and CDR2 is FNYEAQ. With 1 base clipped from V and 8 bases from J, the junction kept 8 bases outside the gene matches. CDR3 in DNA: TGTGCCAGCAGCTTAGTCGGGAGGCCTGTGGATGAGCAGTTCTTC. It translates to CASSLVGRPVDEQFF.

The rearrangement uses TRBV11-2 and TRBJ2-1, with D hard to call. This CDR3 comprises 12 residues. Germline CDR1 reads SGHAT; CDR2 reads FQNNGV. V was clipped by 0 bases and J by 6 bases, with 3 bases between them. CDR3: CASSLEINEQFF. In DNA, the CDR3 is TGTGCCAGCAGCTTAGAGATCAATGAGCAGTTCTTC.

This clonotype was detected only once. The chain couples TRBV29-1 to TRBJ2-1; 7 nucleotides align to TRBD1. Germline lookup yields CDR1 SQVTM and CDR2 ANQGSEA. V was pared by 2 bases and J by 0 bases, with 7 bases of the junction left unmatched. This CDR3 region has 16 residues. CDR3 sequence: CSVELLAGGSYNEQFF. The DNA of the CDR3 is TGCAGCGTTGAATTGTTGGCAGGGGGCTCCTACAATGAGCAGTTCTTC.

This chain uses TRBV4-1 with TRBJ2-1; 7 positions agree with TRBD2. The CDR3 sequence is 14 residues long. V shed 2 bases, J shed 8 bases, and the junction held 6 bases outside the gene matches. Germline V lookup: CDR1 MGHRA, CDR2 YSYEKL. CDR3 sequence: CASSQLGGIHEQFF. The CDR3 DNA reads as TGCGCCAGCAGCCAATTGGGAGGGATCCATGAGCAGTTCTTC.

This clonotype came up once. J is TRBJ1-1 and V is TRBV10-3; D uncertain. The V gene's germline CDR1 is ENHRY and CDR2 SYGVKD. CDR3 size: 16 residues. The V and J ends lost 0 bases and 6 bases respectively, with 17 bases between them. The CDR3 protein is CAISESITWKQSEAFF. In DNA form, the CDR3 reads TGTGCCATCAGTGAGTCAATCACCTGGAAACAGTCTGAAGCTTTCTTT.

V and J are TRBV2 and TRBJ2-4, with 8 bases matching TRBD2. Germline V gene lookup returns CDR1 SNHLY and CDR2 FYNNEI. The CDR3 totals 13 residues. V lost 8 bases, J lost 3 bases, and 3 bases stayed unmatched. The CDR3 loop reads CASLSGSKNIQYF. The CDR3 nucleotides are TGTGCCAGCTTGAGCGGGAGCAAAAACATTCAGTACTTC.

DNA of the CDR3: TGCGCCAGCAGCCGACAGGGAAGGGACTACACTGAAGCTTTCTTT. Translation: CASSRQGRDYTEAFF. The rearrangement links TRBV4-1 to TRBJ1-1, with TRBD1 identical over 7 bases. With V trimmed by 4 bases and J by 3 bases, 8 bases remained unmatched. This CDR3 region has 15 residues. Germline V CDR1 and CDR2: MGHRA, YSYEKL.

The chain uses TRBV7-2 and TRBJ2-1; the D gene is possibly TRBD2 (5 bases). The CDR3 has 15 amino acids. Between the trimmed V and J ends, which lost 6 bases and 0 bases, there was a span of 12 bases. Germline V gene data show CDR1 as SGHTA and CDR2 as FQGNSA. DNA of the CDR3: TGTGCCAGCAGGCCCACTAGTACCTCCTACAATGAGCAGTTCTTC. Translating it yields CASRPTSTSYNEQFF. The entire variable domain, with the rest obtained from reference TRBV7-2 and TRBJ2-1, is as follows: GAGVSQSPSNKVTEKGKDVELRCDPISGHTALYWYRQSLGQGLEFLIYFQGNSAPDKSGLPSDRFSAERTGGSVSTLTIQRTQQEDSAVYLCASRPTSTSYNEQFFGPGTRLTVL.

The chain carries TRBV7-6 and TRBJ2-1; D is undetermined. The germline V gene has CDR1 SGHVS and CDR2 FNYEAQ. This CDR3 spans 12 amino acids. V was cut by 5 bases and J by 10 bases, with 12 bases left in between. CDR3 sequence: CASSPDGSEQFF. DNA for the CDR3: TGTGCCAGCAGCCCAGACGGTTCAGAGCAGTTCTTC.

The rearrangement uses TRBV20-1 and TRBJ2-7, with a weak D call TRBD2 (6 bases). From germline, CDR1 is DFQATT and CDR2 SNEGSKA (reference sequence). This CDR3 comprises 18 residues. Trimming removed 3 bases at V and 0 bases at J, with 24 bases between. The CDR3 is CSASPPGGSARNSYEQYF. The CDR3 DNA reads TGCAGTGCTAGTCCCCCCGGAGGGAGCGCCAGGAACTCCTACGAGCAGTACTTC.

There are a few counts of this clonotype. The chain couples TRBV4-1 to TRBJ2-7; D may be TRBD2 (5 bases). This CDR3 comprises 16 residues. The V end was cut by 0 bases, the J end by 0 bases, with 12 bases between. CDR1 MGHRA and CDR2 YSYEKL come from the germline V gene. In DNA, the CDR3 is TGCGCCAGCAGCCAAGAATGGGCGGCGGGCTCCTACGAGCAGTACTTC. Translated, it gives CASSQEWAAGSYEQYF.

The chain is built from TRBV6-5 and TRBJ2-2; 10 positions agree with TRBD2. This CDR3 has 16 amino acids. The germline CDR1 and CDR2 sequences are MNHEY and SVGAGI. After removal of 2 bases from V and 4 bases from J, the junction contained 4 bases not matched to a gene. The CDR3 loop reads CASSYPSGRSTGELFF. As DNA, the CDR3 is TGTGCCAGCAGTTACCCTAGCGGGAGATCCACCGGGGAGCTGTTTTTT.

This clonotype was counted a few times. The chain is built from TRBV6-1 and TRBJ2-5, with D tentatively TRBD1 (6 bases). Deletions cut 6 bases from V and 7 bases from J, with 12 bases between. CDR3 length equals 12 residues. The germline V gene encodes CDR1 MNHNS and CDR2 SASEGT. This CDR3 reads CASSDRPGTQYF. The CDR3 DNA follows: TGTGCCAGCAGCGACAGGCCAGGGACCCAGTACTTC.

This clonotype was picked up one time. CDR3 in amino acids: CAWRDRGNNYGYTF. The CDR3 nucleotides are TGTGCCTGGAGGGACAGGGGAAATAACTATGGCTACACCTTC. V gene TRBV30 combines with J gene TRBJ1-2; 9 nucleotides agree with TRBD1. This CDR3 has 14 residues. V lost 3 bases and J lost 1; bases outside the gene matches: 3. Germline V gives CDR1 GTSNPN, CDR2 SVGIG (reference sequence).

This chain connects TRBV6-5 to TRBJ1-1; D is uncertain. The V gene's germline CDR1 is MNHEY and CDR2 SVGAGI. The ends were cut back, 5 bases at V and 0 bases at J, with 10 bases in the middle. The CDR3 is 14 amino acids. CDR3 nucleotide sequence: TGTGCCAGCAGTGCCCGGATTTTGAACACTGAAGCTTTCTTT. It yields the protein CASSARILNTEAFF.

V gene TRBV24-1 combines with J gene TRBJ2-3; D is uncertain. The CDR3 has 14 residues. Trimming took off 4 bases at V and 1 base at J, with 8 bases between the two ends. Germline V gene lookup returns CDR1 KGHDR and CDR2 SFDVKD. CDR3 protein: CATSEATRTDTQYF. CDR3 bases: TGTGCCACCAGTGAGGCCACCCGCACAGATACGCAGTATTTT.

This clonotype has just one count. The V call is TRBV27, the J call TRBJ2-7; no clear D gene. The CDR3 covers 13 residues. Trimming stripped 5 bases from V and 5 bases from J, with 13 bases between. The V gene's germline CDR1 is MNHEY and CDR2 SMNVEV (reference sequence). The CDR3 is CASSTPYGDEQYF. The CDR3 DNA is TGTGCCAGCAGTACCCCGTATGGGGACGAGCAGTACTTC.

The J gene is TRBJ2-7, the V gene TRBV3-1, with D unclear. The CDR3 runs to 12 residues. Deletions cut 1 base from V and 3 bases from J, with 4 bases between. Germline values: CDR1 LGHDT, CDR2 YNNKEL (reference sequence). CDR3 DNA: TGTGCCAGCAGCCAAGCCGTCTACGAGCAGTACTTC. It specifies CASSQAVYEQYF.

The CDR3 here is CASSLWAGSSYEQYF. CDR3 sequence (DNA): TGCGCCAGCAGCTTGTGGGCGGGAAGCTCCTACGAGCAGTACTTC. The chain employs TRBV5-1 and TRBJ2-7; TRBD2 might be the D (6 bases). Germline values: CDR1 SGHRS, CDR2 YFSETQ. The V and J ends lost 1 base and 0 bases respectively, with 11 bases between them. This CDR3 spans 15 amino acids.

The chain is built from TRBV10-3 and TRBJ2-6, with 9 positions matching TRBD1. The CDR3 has 19 amino acids. The V and J ends lost 6 bases and 2 bases, in that order; junction bases with no gene match: 14. Germline V gene sequence: CDR1 ENHRY, CDR2 SYGVKD. The CDR3 region has the DNA TGTGCCATCAGCTATGGACCGGGACAGGGACTGACTGGGGCCAACGTCCTGACTTTC. Its protein product is CAISYGPGQGLTGANVLTF.

The chain recombines TRBV4-1 with TRBJ2-1, with TRBD2 as a possible D gene (6 bases). The V end lost 4 bases, the J end lost 2 bases, and 15 bases lay between the germline ends. CDR1 is MGHRA and CDR2 is YSYEKL in the germline V gene. The CDR3 sequence is 16 residues long. The CDR3 DNA reads TGCGCCAGCAGCCCCACTATAGCGGTAACCTACAATGAGCAGTTCTTC. Protein: CASSPTIAVTYNEQFF.